This record looks at one TCR beta chain sequence and its context. The same CDR3 also results from other DNA sequences found in this sample. V lost 6 bases, J lost 2 bases, and 8 bases lay in between. Germline V lookup: CDR1 DFQATT, CDR2 SNEGSKA (reference sequence). The CDR3 consists of 11 residues. These data are taken from a study of beta chain features in type 1 diabetes. The sequenced template was cDNA made from the entire isolated RNA. Clones were read by immunoSEQ multiplex PCR, and TCRdb kept only the in-frame ones, dropping some. The data hold under 950,000 clones, with under 20% observed a single time.

The clonotype was recovered from a woman aged 18-29 years in good health. The specimen sequenced was naive CD4+ T cells from blood. The chain employs TRBV20-1 and TRBJ2-7; no firm D call. CDR3 DNA sequence: TGCAGTGCACCAGGCCCCTACGAGCAGTACTTC. Its protein product is CSAPGPYEQYF.